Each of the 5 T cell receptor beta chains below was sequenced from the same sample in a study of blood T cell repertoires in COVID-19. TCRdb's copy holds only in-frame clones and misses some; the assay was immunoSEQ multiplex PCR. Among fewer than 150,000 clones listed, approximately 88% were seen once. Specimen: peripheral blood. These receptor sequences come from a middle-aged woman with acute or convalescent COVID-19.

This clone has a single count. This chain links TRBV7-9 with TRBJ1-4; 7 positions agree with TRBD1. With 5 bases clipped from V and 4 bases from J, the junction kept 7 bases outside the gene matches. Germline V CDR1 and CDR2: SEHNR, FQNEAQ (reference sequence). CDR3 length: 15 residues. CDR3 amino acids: CASSQLQGSNEKLFF. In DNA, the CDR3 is TGTGCCAGCAGCCAGCTACAGGGGAGTAATGAAAAACTGTTTTTT. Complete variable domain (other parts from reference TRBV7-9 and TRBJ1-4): DTGVSQNPRHKITKRGQNVTFRCDPISEHNRLYWYRQTLGQGPEFLTYFQNEAQLEKSRLLSDRFSAERPKGSFSTLEIQRTEQGDSAMYLCASSQLQGSNEKLFFGSGTQLSVL.

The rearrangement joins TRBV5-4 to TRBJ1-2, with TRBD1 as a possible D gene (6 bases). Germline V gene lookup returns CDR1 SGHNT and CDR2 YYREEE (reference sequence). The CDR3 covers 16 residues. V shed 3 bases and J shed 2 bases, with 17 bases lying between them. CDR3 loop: CASSSVGQSINYGYTF. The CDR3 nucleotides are TGTGCCAGCAGCTCGGTAGGACAGTCTATAAACTATGGCTACACCTTC.

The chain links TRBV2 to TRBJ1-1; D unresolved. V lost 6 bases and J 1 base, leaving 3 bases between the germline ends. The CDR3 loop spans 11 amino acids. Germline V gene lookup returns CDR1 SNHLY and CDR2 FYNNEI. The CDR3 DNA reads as TGTGCCAGCAGGAGGAACACTGAAGCTTTCTTT. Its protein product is CASRRNTEAFF.

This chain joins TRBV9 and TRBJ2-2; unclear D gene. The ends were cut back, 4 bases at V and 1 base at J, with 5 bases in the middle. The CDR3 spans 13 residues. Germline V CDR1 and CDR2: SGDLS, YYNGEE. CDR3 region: CASSRGNTGELFF. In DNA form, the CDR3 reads TGTGCCAGCAGCCGAGGGAACACCGGGGAGCTGTTTTTT.

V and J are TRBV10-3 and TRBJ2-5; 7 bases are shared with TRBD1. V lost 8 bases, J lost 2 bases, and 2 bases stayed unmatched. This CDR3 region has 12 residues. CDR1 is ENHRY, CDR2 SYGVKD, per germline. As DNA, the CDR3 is TGTGCCATCGGGACAGATCAAGAGACCCAGTACTTC. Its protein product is CAIGTDQETQYF.